These 31 T cell receptor beta chains were sequenced from one sample in a study of blood T cells in healthy people across ages. Then a second PCR, running roughly 7 to 11 cycles, was carried out with a sample-barcoded 5' primer and a J-beta primer mix. MiXCR, run by TCRdb on the 5' RACE reads, gives a single entry per CDR3 protein. The sample gives some 880,000 distinct CDR3 sequences, 35% to 40% of which show up once; 10% to 15% is in the top ten. The sample was blood. Every receptor here comes from a man aged 18 to 29 in good health.

On this clonotype itself: The junction does not match germline at one end; this may be a read error. The chain combines TRBV24-1 with TRBJ2-3, with D possibly being TRBD1 (6 bases). CDR1 is KGHDR, CDR2 SFDVKD, per germline. This CDR3 contains 15 residues. Written as DNA, the CDR3 is TGTACCACCAGTGATCCCGCAGGGGCGGGAGATACGCAGTATTTT. Amino acid sequence: CTTSDPAGAGDTQYF.

The sample holds a few counts of this clonotype. The chain has TRBV2 and TRBJ2-7, with 8 positions matching TRBD1. Unmatched junction bases numbered 4, after V lost 5 bases and J lost 7 bases. The CDR3 length is 12 residues. Germline V gene lookup returns CDR1 SNHLY and CDR2 FYNNEI. CDR3 sequence (DNA): TGTGCCAGCAGTTGGACAGGGCGTGAGCAGTACTTC. Protein: CASSWTGREQYF.

The chain recombines TRBV20-1 with TRBJ2-7; D is possibly TRBD1 (6 bases). The germline CDR1 and CDR2 sequences are DFQATT and SNEGSKA (reference sequence). The germline V and J ends were trimmed by 6 bases and 1 base, with 16 bases remaining between them. The length of the CDR3 is 14 residues. CDR3 sequence reads: CSAMTGLTSYEQYF. CDR3 in DNA: TGCAGTGCGATGACAGGCCTCACGTCCTACGAGCAGTACTTC.

The gene calls are TRBV12-3 or TRBV12-4 and TRBJ1-6; D is unresolved. The CDR3 is 14 amino acids. The germline V and J ends were trimmed by 3 bases and 5 bases, with 8 bases remaining between them. CDR3 residues: CASSFGPNNSPLHF. The CDR3 bases are TGTGCCAGCAGTTTTGGGCCGAATAATTCACCCCTCCACTTT.

The chain has TRBV7-2 and TRBJ2-1; either TRBD1 or TRBD2 may fit D (6 bases each). V lost 5 bases, J lost 13 bases, and 21 bases lay in between. The CDR3 covers 14 residues. CDR1 SGHTA and CDR2 FQGNSA come from the germline V gene. DNA of the CDR3: TGTGCCAGCAGCCACGGAGGGGGGCAAACCCTCCAGTTCTTC. Protein: CASSHGGGQTLQFF.

About this clonotype: This sequence may be a read error, since a much larger clone differs from it by one base. The genes are TRBV7-9 and TRBJ2-1; 9 bases agree with TRBD1. TRBJ2-7 explains the end of the DNA better; the J call may be wrong. Germline V CDR1 and CDR2: SEHNR, FQNEAQ (reference sequence). The length of the CDR3 is 15 residues. In nucleotides, the CDR3 is TGTGCCAGCAGCTGGGACAGGGATACCTACAATGAGCAGTACTTC. Encoded protein: CASSWDRDTYNEQYF.

The rearrangement joins TRBV7-2 to TRBJ2-5, with TRBD1 matching over 9 bases. The CDR3 is 15 amino acids. Looked up from germline, CDR1 is SGHTA and CDR2 is FQGNSA. After removal of 9 bases from V and 11 bases from J, the junction contained 19 bases not matched to a gene. The CDR3 nucleotides read TGTGCCAGTAATCCCGGGACAGGGATTGAGGGTGAGCAGTACTTC. Translating it yields CASNPGTGIEGEQYF.

The V call is TRBV28, the J call TRBJ2-2; 9 bases are a match to TRBD1. Per germline, CDR1 MDHEN and CDR2 SYDVKM. The CDR3 has 17 residues. The trim removed 3 bases at V and 3 bases at J, leaving 8 bases unmatched. The CDR3 protein is CASSLPGQGRHTGELFF. The CDR3 nucleotides are TGTGCCAGCAGTTTGCCGGGACAGGGACGACACACCGGGGAGCTGTTTTTT.

There are many counts of this clonotype. This chain joins TRBV6-2 or TRBV6-3 and TRBJ2-7; D gene ambiguous. V was clipped by 2 bases and J by 3 bases, with 17 bases between them. Germline loops: CDR1 MNHEY, CDR2 SVGEGT. This CDR3 has 16 residues. DNA for the CDR3: TGTGCCAGCAGTTACCAAAGAGGTGGGATTCGCTACGAGCAGTACTTC. It yields the protein CASSYQRGGIRYEQYF.

There are a few counts of this clonotype. This rearrangement joins TRBV20-1 to TRBJ1-1; 7 bases agree with TRBD1. The CDR3 loop spans 15 amino acids. CDR1 and CDR2 from the germline V gene are DFQATT and SNEGSKA (reference sequence). Trimming removed 5 bases from V and 1 base from J; junction bases left unmatched: 10. In DNA form, the CDR3 reads TGCAGTGCTCTACAGGGGAATGGGGAGAACACTGAAGCTTTCTTT. Encoded protein: CSALQGNGENTEAFF.

The chain carries TRBV6-6 and TRBJ2-1; D might be TRBD1 (5 bases). The end of the DNA is better explained by TRBJ2-7, so the J call may be wrong. The length of the CDR3 is 14 residues. Germline V gives CDR1 MNHNY, CDR2 SVGAGI (reference sequence). The CDR3 protein is CASSAPTEHNEQYF. The CDR3 DNA sequence: TGTGCCAGCAGTGCCCCGACAGAGCACAATGAGCAGTACTTC.

This clonotype appeared many times. V usage is TRBV5-6 and J usage is TRBJ2-3, with D uncertain. With 5 bases removed from V and 2 bases from J, the gap between germline ends came to 12 bases. This CDR3 region has 14 residues. Germline assignment: CDR1 SGHDT and CDR2 YYEEEE. The CDR3 DNA follows: TGTGCCAGCAGTATCGGCTACCCCACAGATACGCAGTATTTT. Protein product: CASSIGYPTDTQYF. The full variable domain, with the rest looked up from reference TRBV5-6 and TRBJ2-3, is DAGVTQSPTHLIKTRGQQVTLRCSPKSGHDTVSWYQQALGQGPQFIFQYYEEEERQRGNFPDRFSGHQFPNYSSELNVNALLLGDSALYLCASSIGYPTDTQYFGPGTRLTVL.

The chain recombines TRBV30 with TRBJ1-1; D not certain. The CDR3 has 13 residues. V was pared by 0 bases and J by 0 bases, with 5 bases between. Germline loops: CDR1 GTSNPN, CDR2 SVGIG (reference sequence). CDR3 nucleotide sequence: TGTGCCTGGAGTGTACGGTTGAACACTGAAGCTTTCTTT. This translates into CAWSVRLNTEAFF.

The V gene is TRBV2, the J gene TRBJ2-5; tentative D call: TRBD2 (5 bases). Germline lookup yields CDR1 SNHLY and CDR2 FYNNEI. This CDR3 spans 13 amino acids. Deletions cut 10 bases from V and 3 bases from J, with 15 bases between. The CDR3 DNA sequence: TGTGCCATCAGACGGTCCGGGGAAGAGACCCAGTACTTC. The encoded protein is CAIRRSGEETQYF. The full variable domain, with the rest looked up from reference TRBV2 and TRBJ2-5, is EPEVTQTPSHQVTQMGQEVILRCVPISNHLYFYWYRQILGQKVEFLVSFYNNEISEKSEIFDDQFSVERPDGSNFTLKIRSTKLEDSAMYFCAIRRSGEETQYFGPGTRLLVL.

In the case of this clonotype: One junction end disagrees with the germline gene, perhaps due to a read error. The chain has TRBV2 and TRBJ2-3; D might be TRBD1 (5 bases). This CDR3 spans 14 amino acids. The germline V gene has CDR1 SNHLY and CDR2 FYNNEI. In nucleotides, the CDR3 is TGTGCCAGCAGTAGGGGCCCTGGCACAGATACGCGGTATTTT. Its translation is CASSRGPGTDTRYF.

On this clonotype: One end of the junction does not line up with germline, which may come from a read error. CDR3 nucleotide sequence: TGTGCCAGCAGGCTTAGCGGGGGAGCAGATACGGAGTATTTT. Translated: CASRLSGGADTEYF. The chain couples TRBV12-3 or TRBV12-4 to TRBJ2-3; 9 positions agree with TRBD2. The CDR3 extends over 14 amino acids.

The chain uses TRBV6-2 or TRBV6-3 and TRBJ2-7; TRBD2 agrees at 10 bases. This CDR3 region has 18 residues. J gave up 3 bases and V 2 bases, and 13 bases lay outside the gene matches. Germline loops: CDR1 MNHEY, CDR2 SVGEGT. CDR3 sequence reads: CASSYKGLGQREGYEQYF. The DNA for the CDR3 is TGTGCCAGCAGTTACAAGGGGCTCGGCCAGCGGGAGGGCTACGAGCAGTACTTC.

V is TRBV12-3 or TRBV12-4 and J is TRBJ1-1; the match to TRBD1 covers 8 bases. The CDR3 is made up of 16 amino acids. Losses at the gene ends were 5 bases for V and 4 bases for J; bases not matched to a gene: 12. The CDR3 here is CASSTGQGGRGTEAFF. The CDR3 region has the DNA TGTGCCAGCAGTACCGGACAGGGCGGACGAGGCACTGAAGCTTTCTTT.

This clonotype has only a few counts. The rearrangement uses TRBV12-3 or TRBV12-4 and TRBJ2-1; D is unresolved. Trimming pared 6 bases from V and 10 bases from J, leaving 16 bases between. The CDR3 contains 13 residues. The CDR3 DNA reads TGTGCCAGCAGCGCTAACCTAGTCAACGAGCAGTTCTTC. This encodes CASSANLVNEQFF.

The chain couples TRBV25-1 to TRBJ1-2; 9 positions agree with TRBD1. The CDR3 length is 15 residues. The V gene end was trimmed by 1 base and the J gene end by 4 bases; junction bases not matched to a gene: 4. The germline gives CDR1 MGHDK, CDR2 SYGVNS. CDR3 sequence (DNA): TGTGCCAGCAGTGAATCCGGGACAGGGACCTATGGCTACACCTTC. The encoded protein is CASSESGTGTYGYTF.

The chain combines TRBV7-2 with TRBJ2-1; TRBD2 agrees at 10 bases. The CDR3 is 16 residues long. The junction had 11 bases not matched to a gene; V was cut back by 5 bases and J by 7 bases. Germline CDR1 and CDR2: SGHTA and FQGNSA. CDR3: CASSASLAGGGNEQFF. Written as DNA, the CDR3 is TGTGCCAGCAGCGCCTCCTTAGCGGGGGGTGGGAATGAGCAGTTCTTC.

This clonotype was seen ten or more times. This rearrangement joins TRBV12-3 or TRBV12-4 to TRBJ2-1; D is ambiguous. V was cut by 1 base and J by 2 bases, with 6 bases left in between. CDR3 size: 14 residues. This CDR3 reads CASSLEAAYNEQFF. CDR3 DNA sequence: TGTGCCAGCAGTTTAGAGGCAGCCTACAATGAGCAGTTCTTC.

Turning to this clonotype: One end of the junction is discordant with germline, which a read error may explain. The V call is TRBV12-3 or TRBV12-4, the J call TRBJ2-7; either TRBD1 or TRBD2 may supply D (5 bases each). The CDR3 is 11 amino acids. The CDR3 DNA is TGTGCCGGCAGTGGGGACCAGGCCCAGTACTTC. Translation gives CAGSGDQAQYF.

This chain connects TRBV28 to TRBJ1-5, with a possible D match to TRBD1 (6 bases). V dropped 7 bases and J dropped 4 bases, with 14 bases sitting between them. The length of the CDR3 is 14 residues. Per germline, CDR1 MDHEN and CDR2 SYDVKM. The CDR3 here is CASTMNQGNQPQHF. The CDR3 DNA sequence: TGTGCCAGCACCATGAATCAGGGGAATCAGCCCCAGCATTTT.

The chain links TRBV20-1 to TRBJ2-7; 9 bases are shared with TRBD1. J lost 7 bases, V lost 0 bases, and 10 bases had no gene match. The V gene's germline CDR1 is DFQATT and CDR2 SNEGSKA (reference sequence). The CDR3 is 15 amino acids. The CDR3 bases are TGCAGTGCTAGAGATGGGGGACAGGGTTTGAGTGAGCAGTACTTC. This gives the protein CSARDGGQGLSEQYF.

This sequence joins TRBV2 and TRBJ1-1; no firm D call. Trimming left V 7 bases short and J 10 bases short, with 13 bases between. The CDR3 is 11 residues long. Germline CDR1 is SNHLY and CDR2 is FYNNEI. The CDR3 DNA is TGTGCCAGCAACCCCGGCTTTGGAGCTTTCTTT. Residues: CASNPGFGAFF.

This clonotype was seen a few times. Written as DNA, the CDR3 is TGCGCCAGCAGCTTGGAGGACAGCAACTATGGCTACACCTTC. Residues: CASSLEDSNYGYTF. The chain carries TRBV5-1 and TRBJ1-2, with D possibly TRBD1 on 6 matching bases. This CDR3 region has 14 residues. Germline V gene lookup returns CDR1 SGHRS and CDR2 YFSETQ. Trimming shortened V by 0 bases and J by 2 bases, and 8 bases separated the two germline ends.

The genes are TRBV20-1 and TRBJ2-3; D could derive from TRBD1 or TRBD2 (5 bases each). This CDR3 is built from 15 residues. The germline gives CDR1 DFQATT, CDR2 SNEGSKA (reference sequence). V lost 3 bases and J 7 bases, leaving 20 bases between the germline ends. CDR3 amino acids: CSARPGRAHPYTQYF. The CDR3 DNA sequence: TGCAGTGCTAGGCCGGGACGAGCGCACCCTTATACGCAGTATTTT.

V and J are TRBV7-2 and TRBJ1-1; the D gene is possibly TRBD1 (6 bases). Trimming removed 5 bases at V and 5 bases at J, with 15 bases between. The CDR3 loop spans 14 amino acids. Germline values: CDR1 SGHTA, CDR2 FQGNSA. The CDR3 here is CASSNRARKTEAFF. CDR3 in DNA: TGTGCCAGCAGCAACAGGGCCCGGAAAACTGAAGCTTTCTTT. Drawing the rest from reference TRBV7-2 and TRBJ1-1, the complete variable domain is GAGVSQSPSNKVTEKGKDVELRCDPISGHTALYWYRQSLGQGLEFLIYFQGNSAPDKSGLPSDRFSAERTGGSVSTLTIQRTQQEDSAVYLCASSNRARKTEAFFGQGTRLTVV.

The table lists this clonotype with many counts. J is TRBJ1-2 and V is TRBV12-3 or TRBV12-4, with D perhaps matching TRBD1 (6 bases). The CDR3 is made up of 12 amino acids. V dropped 5 bases and J dropped 5 bases, with 9 bases sitting between them. CDR3 sequence reads: CASSVQGYGYTF. In DNA, the CDR3 is TGTGCCAGCAGTGTGCAGGGGTATGGCTACACCTTC.

This clonotype was recorded at least ten times. The chain recombines TRBV27 with TRBJ2-3; no clear D. This CDR3 region has 16 residues. The germline CDR1 and CDR2 sequences are MNHEY and SMNVEV (reference sequence). Trimming took off 2 bases at V and 0 bases at J, with 12 bases between the two ends. CDR3 coding DNA: TGTGCCAGCAGTTTAAGTTTAGGGTCTAGCACAGATACGCAGTATTTT. It yields the protein CASSLSLGSSTDTQYF.